One TCR beta chain is described in this entry. Its antigen remains undetermined. One base away there is no much larger clone; base qualities are not given. Taken with the paper, the label for treatment or condition translates to: approximately 9-day PBMC culture with coronavirus spike peptide pools or control peptides (ViraFEST assay). To expand antigen-specific T cells with peptide pools and then pick out the expanded clonotypes through TCR sequencing, the study relied on the ViraFEST assay. The convalescent patients' positive SARS-CoV-2 PCR tests were from March to December 2020, which was before the Alpha, Beta and Delta variants emerged in the United States. Each well held some 2 million PBMCs cultured with approximately 10 ug/ml peptide pools in IMDM containing 5% human AB serum and approximately 10 IU/ml IL-2. Half of the culture medium was replaced with fresh IL-2-containing medium on days 3 and 7. After more than 8 days of culture, CD4+ T cells were isolated by negative selection using the EasySep CD4+ T cell isolation kit. PBMCs were separated from whole blood using Ficoll-Paque Plus gradient centrifugation and then either used fresh or cryopreserved at -140C. Each culture condition was generally run in triplicate wells.

The CDR3 contains 14 residues, cysteine and phenylalanine counted. The entry retains the CDR3 DNA only, 42 bases that are in frame from base 1. The germline V gene specifies SQVTM as CDR1 and ANQGSEA as CDR2. V is cut back by 6 bases and J by 4 bases, with 7 bases in the junction unmatched. Receptors were amplified or captured by PCR. At the Johns Hopkins FTIC core, DNA from the cultured CD4+ T cells underwent TCR sequencing with the Oncomine TCR Beta short-read assay. The QIAamp micro DNA kit was used to extract genomic DNA from the cultured CD4+ T cells. Oncomine TCR Beta libraries made from cultured CD4+ T cells were pooled using unique dual indexes and sequenced on an Illumina iSeq 100. For the original study's pipeline: Non-productive sequences were removed, and CDR3s not starting with C, not ending with F or W, or shorter than 7 amino acids were discarded. The MANAFEST web application identified antigen-specific clonotypes by comparing peptide-stimulated wells against reference wells and other culture wells. Positive clones required FDR below 0.05, an odds ratio above 5, and productive frequency above 0.1% in at least two of three replicate wells. Cross-reactive clonotypes were defined as significantly expanded in both SARS-CoV-2 spike wells and at least one common cold coronavirus spike condition. Using R version 3.6.1, CDR3 homology was evaluated through Levenshtein distances (stringdist) along with unrooted phylogenetic trees (ape). The public reads were quality trimmed at Q25 with fastp and then assembled into clones with MiXCR by TCRdb, keeping productive beta chains. All rows with the same CDR3 protein become a single entry with the most common DNA and genes. These V and J calls originate from TCRdb's pipeline instead of the authors' own analysis. This sample is represented by some 20,000 distinct CDR3 sequences; roughly 29% of them were singletons. Roughly a tenth of the sample lies in the top ten.

This entry belongs to a study of vaccination and CD4 T cells after COVID-19 (dated by TCRdb to 2021 to 2024). About the investigation overall: Convalescent patients had a positive SARS-CoV-2 result on nasal swab PCR, and of these patients, several had mild disease and one had severe disease. In control cultures, a CEFX viral epitope pool was used as positive control, an HIV-1 Nef peptide pool was used as negative control, or no peptide was added. Six males and four females were included in the convalescent cohort, with two Hispanic individuals, seven Caucasians, two Asians and one multiracial person represented. Two doses of either the Pfizer-BioNTech BNT162b2 vaccine (n=8) or the Moderna mRNA-1273 vaccine (n=2) were administered to participants. In 10 COVID-19 convalescent patients and 4 infection-naive healthy vaccine recipients, researchers compared the spike-specific CD4+ TCR repertoire from before mRNA vaccination with the repertoire from after. Post-COVID blood samples were collected from convalescent patients a median of approximately 93 days after diagnosis, with a range of about 30 to 161 days. Overlapping spike peptide pools from SARS-CoV-2 and from the common cold coronaviruses HCoV-NL63, HCoV-OC43 and HCoV-229E were used as culture stimuli. Post-vaccine blood samples were obtained a median of around 74 days after the second vaccine dose, with a range of about 14 to 250 days.

What the authors observed across the whole study: Although the median number of SARS-CoV-2-reactive clonotypes went up from roughly 20 after infection to more than 30 after vaccination, the increase was not significant. The study included relatively few convalescent patients and did not analyze early timepoints after natural infection. Among convalescent patients, a median approximately 88% of the SARS-CoV-2-reactive clones seen after vaccination appeared only after vaccination, which suggests priming specific to the vaccine. Of the vaccine-specific clones found in convalescent patients, nearly all (304 of 307) were mono-reactive for SARS-CoV-2 spike instead of being cross-reactive with common cold coronaviruses.

The V and J segments used are TRBV29-1 and TRBJ2-3, and TRBD1 matches 10 of the central bases. The sequenced sample consisted of cultured CD4+ T cells from blood. The sequence came from a human donor with COVID-19. The sequence in DNA is TGCAGCGTCGCAGACAGGGGGCCCGCAGATACGCAGTATTTT. The resulting protein is CSVADRGPADTQYF.